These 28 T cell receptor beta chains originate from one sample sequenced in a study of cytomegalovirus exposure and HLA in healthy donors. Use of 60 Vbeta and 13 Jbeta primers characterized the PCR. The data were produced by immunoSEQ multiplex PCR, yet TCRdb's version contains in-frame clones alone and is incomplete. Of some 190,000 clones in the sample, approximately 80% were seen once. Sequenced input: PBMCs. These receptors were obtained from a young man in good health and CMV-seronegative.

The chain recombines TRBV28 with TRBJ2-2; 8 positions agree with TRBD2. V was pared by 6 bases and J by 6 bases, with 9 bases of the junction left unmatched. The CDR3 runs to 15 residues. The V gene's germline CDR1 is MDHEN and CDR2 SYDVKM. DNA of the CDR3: TGTGCCAGCAGCCGCGGGAGGCCAGCCGCCGGGGAGCTGTTTTTT. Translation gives CASSRGRPAAGELFF.

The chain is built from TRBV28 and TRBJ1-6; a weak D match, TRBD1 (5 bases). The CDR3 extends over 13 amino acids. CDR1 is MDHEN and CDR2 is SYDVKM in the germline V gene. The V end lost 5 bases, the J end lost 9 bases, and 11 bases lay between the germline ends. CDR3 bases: TGTGCCAGCAGTCCTTATCAGGGTTCACCCCTCCACTTT. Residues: CASSPYQGSPLHF.

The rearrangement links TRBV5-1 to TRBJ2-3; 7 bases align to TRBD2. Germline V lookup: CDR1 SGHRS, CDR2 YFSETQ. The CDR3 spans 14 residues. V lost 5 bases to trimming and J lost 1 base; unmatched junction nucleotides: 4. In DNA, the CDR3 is TGCGCCAGCAGTCTAGCGGCCCGCACAGATACGCAGTATTTT. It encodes CASSLAARTDTQYF.

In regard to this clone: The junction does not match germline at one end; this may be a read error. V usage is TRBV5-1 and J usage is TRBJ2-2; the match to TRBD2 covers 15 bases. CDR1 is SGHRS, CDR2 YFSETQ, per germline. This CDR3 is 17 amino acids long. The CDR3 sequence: CASSHGLAGGNAGELFF. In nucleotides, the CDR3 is TGCGCCAGCAGCCACGGACTAGCGGGAGGGAACGCCGGGGAGCTGTTTTTT.

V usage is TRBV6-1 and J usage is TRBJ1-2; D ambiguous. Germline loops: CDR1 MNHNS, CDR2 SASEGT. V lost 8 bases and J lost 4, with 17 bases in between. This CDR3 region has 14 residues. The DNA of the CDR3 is TGTGCCAGCGGGTATTCACAGCCGATCTATGGCTACACCTTC. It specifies CASGYSQPIYGYTF.

The CDR3 spells CSARLGTQYF. The CDR3 DNA is TGCAGTGCTAGGCTCGGTACGCAGTATTTT. V gene TRBV20-1 combines with J gene TRBJ2-3; D ambiguous. From germline, CDR1 is DFQATT and CDR2 SNEGSKA (reference sequence). The V and J ends lost 3 bases and 8 bases respectively, with 6 bases between them. The CDR3 runs 10 residues.

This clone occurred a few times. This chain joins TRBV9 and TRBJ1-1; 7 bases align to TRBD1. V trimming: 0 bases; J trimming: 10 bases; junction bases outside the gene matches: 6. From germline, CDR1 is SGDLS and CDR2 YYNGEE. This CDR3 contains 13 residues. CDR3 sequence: CASSVDEGAGAFF. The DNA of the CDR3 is TGTGCCAGCAGCGTAGACGAGGGGGCGGGAGCTTTCTTT.

CDR3 region: CAWHRGDTQYF. For the CDR3, the DNA is TGTGCCTGGCATCGGGGAGATACGCAGTATTTT. The chain has TRBV30 and TRBJ2-3; tentatively, D is TRBD2 (5 bases). V was shortened by 5 bases and J by 5 bases, with 8 bases between the two germline ends. CDR1 and CDR2 (germline): GTSNPN, SVGIG (reference sequence). The CDR3 contains 11 residues.

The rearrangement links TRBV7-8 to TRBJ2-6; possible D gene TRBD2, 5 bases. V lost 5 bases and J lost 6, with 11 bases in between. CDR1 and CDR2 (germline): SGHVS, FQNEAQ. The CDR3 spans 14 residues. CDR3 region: CASSPRAEANVLTF. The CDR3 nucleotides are TGTGCCAGCAGCCCCCGAGCGGAGGCCAACGTCCTGACTTTC.

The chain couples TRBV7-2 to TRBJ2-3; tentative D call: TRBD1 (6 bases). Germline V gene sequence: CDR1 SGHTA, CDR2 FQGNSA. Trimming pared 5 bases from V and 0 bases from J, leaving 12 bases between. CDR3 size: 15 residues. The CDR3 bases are TGTGCCAGCAGCCGACAGGTGACTAGCACAGATACGCAGTATTTT. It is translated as CASSRQVTSTDTQYF.

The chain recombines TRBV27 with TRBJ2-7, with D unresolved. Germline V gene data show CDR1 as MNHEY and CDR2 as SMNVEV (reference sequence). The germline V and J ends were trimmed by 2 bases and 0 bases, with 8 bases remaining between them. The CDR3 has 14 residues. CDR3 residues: CASSLERSSYEQYF. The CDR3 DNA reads TGTGCCAGCAGTTTAGAGAGGAGCTCCTACGAGCAGTACTTC.

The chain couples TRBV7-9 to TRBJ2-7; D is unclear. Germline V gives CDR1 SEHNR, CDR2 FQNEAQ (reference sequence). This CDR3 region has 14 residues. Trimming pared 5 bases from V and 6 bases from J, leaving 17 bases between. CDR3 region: CASSPWSWRREQYF. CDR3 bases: TGTGCCAGCAGCCCCTGGAGTTGGCGGCGCGAGCAGTACTTC.

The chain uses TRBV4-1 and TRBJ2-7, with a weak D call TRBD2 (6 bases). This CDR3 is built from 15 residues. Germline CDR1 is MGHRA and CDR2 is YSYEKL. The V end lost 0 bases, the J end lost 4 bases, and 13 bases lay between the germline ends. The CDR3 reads CASSQDPASAYEQYF. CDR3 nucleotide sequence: TGCGCCAGCAGCCAAGATCCGGCTAGCGCATACGAGCAGTACTTC.

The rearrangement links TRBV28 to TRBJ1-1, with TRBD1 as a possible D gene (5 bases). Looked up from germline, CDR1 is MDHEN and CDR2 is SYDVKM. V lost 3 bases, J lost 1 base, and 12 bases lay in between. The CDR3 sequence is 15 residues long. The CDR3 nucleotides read TGTGCCAGCAGTTTTCAGTGGGGCGGGAACACTGAAGCTTTCTTT. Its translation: CASSFQWGGNTEAFF.

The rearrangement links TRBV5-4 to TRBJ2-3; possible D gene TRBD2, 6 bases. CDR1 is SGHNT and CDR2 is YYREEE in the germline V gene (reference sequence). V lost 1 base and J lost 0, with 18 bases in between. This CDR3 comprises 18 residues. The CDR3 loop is CASSLMVPGAASTDTQYF. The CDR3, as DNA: TGTGCCAGCAGCTTGATGGTTCCGGGAGCGGCTAGCACAGATACGCAGTATTTT.

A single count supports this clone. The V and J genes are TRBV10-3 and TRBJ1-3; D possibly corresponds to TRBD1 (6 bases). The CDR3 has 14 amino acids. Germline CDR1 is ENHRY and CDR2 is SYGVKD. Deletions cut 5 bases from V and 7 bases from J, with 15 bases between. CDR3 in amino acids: CAISNNRAGNTIYF. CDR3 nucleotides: TGTGCCATCAGTAATAACAGGGCCGGCAACACCATATATTTT.

The CDR3 DNA sequence: TGTGCCAGCAGCCAAGATTGGCGACTAGCGGGGGGGACTAGCACAGATACGCAGTATTTT. It yields the protein CASSQDWRLAGGTSTDTQYF. V usage is TRBV4-2 and J usage is TRBJ2-3; 14 positions agree with TRBD2. The V segment lost 0 bases and the J segment 0 bases; nucleotides outside the gene matches: 8. CDR1 LGHNA and CDR2 YNFKEQ come from the germline V gene. This CDR3 has 20 residues.

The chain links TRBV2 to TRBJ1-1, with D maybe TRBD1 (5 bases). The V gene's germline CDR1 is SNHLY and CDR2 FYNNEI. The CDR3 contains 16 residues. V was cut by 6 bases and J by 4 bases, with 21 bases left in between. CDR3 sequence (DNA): TGTGCCAGCAGCACCGGGGGGATAATGATTGGCACTGAAGCTTTCTTT. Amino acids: CASSTGGIMIGTEAFF.

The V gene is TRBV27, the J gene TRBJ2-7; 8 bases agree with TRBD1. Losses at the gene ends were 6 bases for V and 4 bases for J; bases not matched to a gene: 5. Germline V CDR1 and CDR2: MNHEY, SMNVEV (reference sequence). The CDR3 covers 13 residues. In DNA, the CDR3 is TGTGCCAGCAGCAAGACAGGGGTTTACGAGCAGTACTTC. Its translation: CASSKTGVYEQYF.

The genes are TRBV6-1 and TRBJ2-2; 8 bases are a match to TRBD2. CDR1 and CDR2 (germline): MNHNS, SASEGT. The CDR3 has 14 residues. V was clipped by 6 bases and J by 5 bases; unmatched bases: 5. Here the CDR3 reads CASRSSGGTGELFF. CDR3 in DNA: TGTGCCAGCAGAAGCAGCGGGGGAACCGGGGAGCTGTTTTTT.

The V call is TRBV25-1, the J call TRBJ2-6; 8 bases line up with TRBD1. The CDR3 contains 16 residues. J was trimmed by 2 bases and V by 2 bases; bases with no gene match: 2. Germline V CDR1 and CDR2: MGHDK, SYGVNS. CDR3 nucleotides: TGTGCCAGCAGTGAACAGGGGGCGGCTGGGGCCAACGTCCTGACTTTC. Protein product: CASSEQGAAGANVLTF.

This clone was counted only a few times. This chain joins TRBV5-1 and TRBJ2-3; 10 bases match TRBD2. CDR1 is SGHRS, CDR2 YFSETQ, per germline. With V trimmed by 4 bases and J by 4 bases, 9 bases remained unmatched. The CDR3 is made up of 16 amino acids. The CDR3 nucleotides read TGCGCCAGCAGCGCCGGTTGGAGCGGGGGGGCAGATACGCAGTATTTT. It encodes CASSAGWSGGADTQYF.

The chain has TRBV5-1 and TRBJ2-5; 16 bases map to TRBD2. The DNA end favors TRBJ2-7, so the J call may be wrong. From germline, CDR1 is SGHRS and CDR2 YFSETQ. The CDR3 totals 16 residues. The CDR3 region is CASSSGLAGGSYEQYF. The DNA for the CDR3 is TGCGCCAGCAGCTCGGGACTAGCGGGAGGGTCCTACGAGCAGTACTTC.

The CDR3 is CASSLSEGGWVTEAFF. CDR3 DNA sequence: TGTGCCAGCAGCTTGTCGGAGGGAGGGTGGGTAACTGAAGCTTTCTTT. J is TRBJ1-1 and V is TRBV5-6; D ambiguous. The CDR3 spans 16 residues. Germline CDR1 reads SGHDT; CDR2 reads YYEEEE. Trimming took 1 base from V and 5 from J, leaving 18 bases between them.

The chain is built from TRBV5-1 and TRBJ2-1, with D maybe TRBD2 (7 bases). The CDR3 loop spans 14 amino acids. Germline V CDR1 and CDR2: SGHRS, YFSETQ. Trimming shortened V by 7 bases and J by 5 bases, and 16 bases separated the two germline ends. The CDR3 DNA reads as TGCGCCAGCGGCACGGGGGGCTCAAACAATGAGCAGTTCTTC. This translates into CASGTGGSNNEQFF.

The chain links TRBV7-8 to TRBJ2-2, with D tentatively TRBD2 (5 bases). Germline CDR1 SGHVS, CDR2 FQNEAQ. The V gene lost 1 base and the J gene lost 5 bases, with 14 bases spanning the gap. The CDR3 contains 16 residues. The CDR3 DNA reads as TGTGCCAGCAGCTTAGGGAGGAATCCGCTAACCGGGGAGCTGTTTTTT. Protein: CASSLGRNPLTGELFF.

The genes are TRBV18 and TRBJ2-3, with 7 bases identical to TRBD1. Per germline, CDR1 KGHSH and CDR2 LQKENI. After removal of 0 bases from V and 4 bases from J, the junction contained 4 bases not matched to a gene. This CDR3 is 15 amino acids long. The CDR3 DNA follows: TGTGCCAGCTCACCACCACAGGGGTATCCAGATACGCAGTATTTT. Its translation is CASSPPQGYPDTQYF.

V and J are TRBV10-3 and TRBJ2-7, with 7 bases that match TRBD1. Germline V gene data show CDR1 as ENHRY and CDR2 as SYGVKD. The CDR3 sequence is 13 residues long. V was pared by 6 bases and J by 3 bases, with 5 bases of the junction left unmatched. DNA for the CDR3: TGTGCCATCAGCGGGACAGCAAACTACGAGCAGTACTTC. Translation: CAISGTANYEQYF.